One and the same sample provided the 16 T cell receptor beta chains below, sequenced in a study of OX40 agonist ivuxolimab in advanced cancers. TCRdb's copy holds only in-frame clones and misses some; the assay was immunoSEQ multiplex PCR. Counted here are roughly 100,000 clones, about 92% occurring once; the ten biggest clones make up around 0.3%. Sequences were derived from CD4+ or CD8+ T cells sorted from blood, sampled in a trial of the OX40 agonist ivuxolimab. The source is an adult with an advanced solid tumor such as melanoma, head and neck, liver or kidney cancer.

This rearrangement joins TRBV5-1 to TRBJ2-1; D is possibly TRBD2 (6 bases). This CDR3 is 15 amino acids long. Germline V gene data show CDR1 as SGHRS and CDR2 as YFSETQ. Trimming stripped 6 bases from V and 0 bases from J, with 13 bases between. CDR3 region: CASTRESGSYNEQFF. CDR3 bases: TGCGCCAGCACCCGGGAGTCGGGCTCCTACAATGAGCAGTTCTTC.

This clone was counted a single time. The CDR3 DNA reads TGTGCCAGCAGCTTACGCGGGAGTCAGACGTCCGGGGAGCTGTTTTTT. It encodes CASSLRGSQTSGELFF. The chain has TRBV11-3 and TRBJ2-2; 7 positions match TRBD2. This CDR3 is 16 amino acids long. Germline V gene data show CDR1 as SGHNT and CDR2 as YENEEA. Trimming cost V 2 bases and J 6 bases; bases outside gene matches: 9.

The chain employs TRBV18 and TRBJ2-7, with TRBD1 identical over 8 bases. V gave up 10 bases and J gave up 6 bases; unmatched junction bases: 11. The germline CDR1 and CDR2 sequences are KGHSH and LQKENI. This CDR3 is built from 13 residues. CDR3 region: CATAGQGASEQYF. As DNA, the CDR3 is TGTGCCACCGCGGGGCAGGGGGCCAGCGAGCAGTACTTC.

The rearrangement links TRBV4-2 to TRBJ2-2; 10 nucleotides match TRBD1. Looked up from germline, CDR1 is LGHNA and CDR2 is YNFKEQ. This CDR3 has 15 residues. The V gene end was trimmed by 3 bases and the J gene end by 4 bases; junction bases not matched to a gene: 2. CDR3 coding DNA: TGTGCCAGCAGCCACTGGGACAGGGGCACCGGGGAGCTGTTTTTT. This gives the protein CASSHWDRGTGELFF.

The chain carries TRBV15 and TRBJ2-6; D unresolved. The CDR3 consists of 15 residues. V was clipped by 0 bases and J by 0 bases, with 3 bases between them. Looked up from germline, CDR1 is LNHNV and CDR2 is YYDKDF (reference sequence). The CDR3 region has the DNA TGTGCCACCAGCAGAGAGTACTCTGGGGCCAACGTCCTGACTTTC. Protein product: CATSREYSGANVLTF.

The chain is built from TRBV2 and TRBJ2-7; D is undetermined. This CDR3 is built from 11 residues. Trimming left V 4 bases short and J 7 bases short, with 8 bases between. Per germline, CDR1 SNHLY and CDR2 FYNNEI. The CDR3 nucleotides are TGTGCCAGCAGTGTGGGTGAGGAGCAGTACTTC. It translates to CASSVGEEQYF. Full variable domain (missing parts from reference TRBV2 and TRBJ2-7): EPEVTQTPSHQVTQMGQEVILRCVPISNHLYFYWYRQILGQKVEFLVSFYNNEISEKSEIFDDQFSVERPDGSNFTLKIRSTKLEDSAMYFCASSVGEEQYFGPGTRLTVT.

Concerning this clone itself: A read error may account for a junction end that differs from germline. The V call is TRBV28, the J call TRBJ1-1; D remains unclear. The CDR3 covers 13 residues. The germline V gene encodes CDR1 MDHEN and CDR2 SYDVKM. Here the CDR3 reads CASSTSGNPEAFF. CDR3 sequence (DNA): TGTGCCAGCAGTACATCGGGGAACCCTGAAGCTTTCTTT.

The CDR3 region is CATSRVGEYGNTIYF. As DNA, the CDR3 is TGTGCCACCAGCAGAGTCGGGGAGTATGGAAACACCATATATTTT. V is TRBV15 and J is TRBJ1-3; D is uncertain. CDR1 and CDR2 (germline): LNHNV, YYDKDF (reference sequence). Trimming left V 1 base short and J 3 bases short, with 10 bases between. The length of the CDR3 is 15 residues.

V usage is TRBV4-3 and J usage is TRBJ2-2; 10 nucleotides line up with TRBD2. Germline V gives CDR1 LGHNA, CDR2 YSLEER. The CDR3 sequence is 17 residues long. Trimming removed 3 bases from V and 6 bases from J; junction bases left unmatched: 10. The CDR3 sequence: CASSQTRLAGLSGELFF. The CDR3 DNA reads TGCGCCAGCAGCCAGACCCGACTAGCGGGTTTATCCGGGGAGCTGTTTTTT.

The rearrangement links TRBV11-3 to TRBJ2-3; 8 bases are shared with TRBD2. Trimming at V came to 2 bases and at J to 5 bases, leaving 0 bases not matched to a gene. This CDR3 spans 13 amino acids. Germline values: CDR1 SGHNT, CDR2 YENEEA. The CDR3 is CASSLLAGDTQYF. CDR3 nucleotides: TGTGCCAGCAGCTTACTAGCGGGAGATACGCAGTATTTT.

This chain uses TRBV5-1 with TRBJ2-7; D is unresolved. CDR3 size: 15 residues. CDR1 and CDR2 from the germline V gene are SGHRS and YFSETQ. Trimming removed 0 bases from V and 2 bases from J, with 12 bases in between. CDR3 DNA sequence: TGCGCCAGCAGCTTGGTCCTAAATCGGCCCTACGAGCAGTACTTC. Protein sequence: CASSLVLNRPYEQYF.

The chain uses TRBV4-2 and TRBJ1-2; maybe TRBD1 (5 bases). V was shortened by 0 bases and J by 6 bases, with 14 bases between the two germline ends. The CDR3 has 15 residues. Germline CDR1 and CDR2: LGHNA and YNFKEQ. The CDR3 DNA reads TGTGCCAGCAGCCAAGAGGTCAGGGTTGGAAATGGCTACACCTTC. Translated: CASSQEVRVGNGYTF.

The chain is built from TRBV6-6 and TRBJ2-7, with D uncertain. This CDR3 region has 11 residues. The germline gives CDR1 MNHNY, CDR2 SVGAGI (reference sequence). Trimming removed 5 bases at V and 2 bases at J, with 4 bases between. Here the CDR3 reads CASSDTYEQYF. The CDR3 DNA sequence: TGTGCCAGCAGTGACACCTACGAGCAGTACTTC.

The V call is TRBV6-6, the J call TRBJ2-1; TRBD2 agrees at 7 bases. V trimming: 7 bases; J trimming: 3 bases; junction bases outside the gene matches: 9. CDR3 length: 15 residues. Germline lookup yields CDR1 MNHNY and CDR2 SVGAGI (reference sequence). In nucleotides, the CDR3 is TGTGCCAGCACCAGCTCAGCGGGATACTACAATGAGCAGTTCTTC. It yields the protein CASTSSAGYYNEQFF.

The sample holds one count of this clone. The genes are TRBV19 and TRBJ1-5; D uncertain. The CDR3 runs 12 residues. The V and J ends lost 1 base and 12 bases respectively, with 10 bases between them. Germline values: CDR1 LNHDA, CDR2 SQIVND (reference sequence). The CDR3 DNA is TGTGCCAGTAGTATAGTTGGGGAGAACCAGCATTTT. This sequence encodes CASSIVGENQHF.

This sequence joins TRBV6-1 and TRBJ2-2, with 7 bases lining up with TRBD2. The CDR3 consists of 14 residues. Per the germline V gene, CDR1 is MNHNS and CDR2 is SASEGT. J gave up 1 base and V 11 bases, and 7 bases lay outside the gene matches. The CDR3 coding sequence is TGTGCCGGCGGGACTACCTGGAACACCGGGGAGCTGTTTTTT. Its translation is CAGGTTWNTGELFF.